These T cell receptor beta chains were read from a single sample in a study of CD8 T cells in Susac syndrome. MiXCR, applied by TCRdb to the immunoSEQ multiplex PCR reads, yields one record per CDR3 protein. Among 150,000 to 250,000 distinct CDR3 sequences, nearly 95% were seen once, and the ten largest hold about 0.087%. The sample consisted of CD4+ T cells from PBMCs. Receptors originate from a human donor with multiple sclerosis. CDR3s include the opening cysteine and the closing phenylalanine or tryptophan.

j_call v_call cdr3_aa
TRBJ2-5 TRBV7-9 CASTGETQYF
TRBJ1-1 TRBV7-3 CASSFRRLSTEAFF
TRBJ2-7 TRBV11-2 CASSLDIRSYEQYF
TRBJ2-1 TRBV4-1 CASSHPREREQFF
TRBJ2-7 TRBV5-6 CASSRGAGNYEQYF
TRBJ2-4 TRBV30 CASGQGLAKNIQYF
TRBJ1-6 TRBV7-9 CASSLGGVGNSPLHF
TRBJ2-6 TRBV12-3/TRBV12-4 CASRIGAGISGANVLTF
TRBJ2-1 TRBV30 CAWSGGGEQFF
TRBJ2-1 TRBV5-1 CASNLESPGERFF
TRBJ2-3 TRBV27 CASTTLAGASVGTDTQYF
TRBJ2-3 TRBV20-1 CSAGFTDTQYF
TRBJ2-1 TRBV14 CASSQDLGGYNEQFF
TRBJ2-7 TRBV2 CASSRQGAGYEQYF
TRBJ1-5 TRBV6-2/TRBV6-3 CASTAHRGLNQPQHF
TRBJ2-2 TRBV7-8 CASSLTGMDTGELFF
TRBJ1-2 TRBV7-9 CASSLEENYGYTF
TRBJ2-3 TRBV7-3 CASSRGFGTDTQYF
TRBJ2-5 TRBV5-1 CASRPRLAEETQYF
TRBJ1-2 TRBV7-9 CASSLSAGSSGYTF
TRBJ2-1 TRBV9 CASSASGTSGYNEQFF
TRBJ2-7 TRBV7-8 CASSLASRVVPYEQYF
TRBJ2-1 TRBV24-1 CATSDGTGPFF